Shown below are 27 T cell receptor beta chains from a single sample sequenced in a study of shared clonotypes between healthy human individuals. TCRdb's table, derived via immunoSEQ multiplex PCR, lists solely in-frame clones and lacks some. Of 2.3 million or so clones listed, approximately 95% are singletons. The source material was naive CD4+ T cells from PBMCs. The subset here: CD45RA+ positively selected. The receptors were sampled from a man aged 18 to 30 in good health. Some clones in this sample may be carry-over from other donors' samples.

Only one count was recorded for this clone. V is TRBV5-1 and J is TRBJ1-3; no definite D call. There are 15 residues in the CDR3. From germline, CDR1 is SGHRS and CDR2 YFSETQ. Trimming pared 4 bases from V and 4 bases from J, leaving 15 bases between. The CDR3 region has the DNA TGCGCCAGCAGCAACGGAGTGAGCTTCGGAAACACCATATATTTT. It is translated as CASSNGVSFGNTIYF.

This chain uses TRBV9 with TRBJ2-1; TRBD2 agrees at 7 bases. Germline CDR1 is SGDLS and CDR2 is YYNGEE. With V trimmed by 0 bases and J by 4 bases, 4 bases remained unmatched. The CDR3 consists of 15 residues. The CDR3 sequence is CASSVDSGLYNEQFF. The CDR3, as DNA: TGTGCCAGCAGCGTAGATAGCGGGTTGTACAATGAGCAGTTCTTC.

J is TRBJ2-1 and V is TRBV30; TRBD2 might be the D (5 bases). Trimming left V 3 bases short and J 12 bases short, with 9 bases between. CDR1 and CDR2 (germline): GTSNPN, SVGIG (reference sequence). The CDR3 contains 10 residues. The CDR3 reads CAWSGLLQFF. CDR3 in DNA: TGTGCCTGGAGCGGACTCCTGCAGTTCTTC.

This rearrangement joins TRBV28 to TRBJ2-1, with unresolved D. The germline V and J ends were trimmed by 6 bases and 11 bases, with 14 bases remaining between them. CDR3 length: 12 residues. Germline V lookup: CDR1 MDHEN, CDR2 SYDVKM. The CDR3 spells CASSPNTFQQFF. The CDR3 DNA is TGTGCCAGCAGCCCAAATACCTTCCAGCAGTTCTTC.

V and J are TRBV11-2 and TRBJ2-7; 8 nucleotides line up with TRBD2. V lost 1 base and J lost 5; bases outside the gene matches: 13. The CDR3 consists of 17 residues. Germline-derived CDR1 and CDR2 are SGHAT and FQNNGV. Written as DNA, the CDR3 is TGTGCCAGCAGCTTAGGCTCTCGGGCTAGCGGGTTGAACGAGCAGTACTTC. Amino acid sequence: CASSLGSRASGLNEQYF.

For this clone: This sample also contains other DNA sequences that code for the same CDR3. The rearrangement links TRBV7-3 to TRBJ2-3; no clear D gene. Germline values: CDR1 SGHTA, CDR2 FQGTGA. Trimming cost V 2 bases and J 0 bases, with 6 bases left between them. The CDR3 sequence is 14 residues long. The CDR3 protein is CASSLLGSTDTQYF. CDR3 coding DNA: TGTGCCAGCAGCTTACTGGGGAGCACAGATACGCAGTATTTT.

The CDR3 loop is CASSLYRDYEQYF. The CDR3 DNA sequence: TGCGCCAGCAGCTTGTACAGGGACTACGAGCAGTACTTC. The chain couples TRBV5-1 to TRBJ2-7; D may be TRBD1 (6 bases). CDR1 SGHRS and CDR2 YFSETQ come from the germline V gene. The CDR3 runs 13 residues. V lost 1 base to trimming and J lost 3 bases, with 8 bases between them.

V is TRBV19 and J is TRBJ1-5; 9 positions agree with TRBD1. The V segment lost 5 bases and the J segment 1 base; nucleotides outside the gene matches: 9. The CDR3 totals 17 residues. Germline V lookup: CDR1 LNHDA, CDR2 SQIVND (reference sequence). The CDR3 here is CASSPYPGQGSNQPQHF. CDR3 nucleotides: TGTGCCAGTAGTCCCTATCCGGGACAGGGAAGCAATCAGCCCCAGCATTTT.

This rearrangement joins TRBV6-5 to TRBJ2-1; D not certain. This CDR3 is 16 amino acids long. The germline V gene encodes CDR1 MNHEY and CDR2 SVGAGI. V shed 3 bases and J shed 0 bases, with 12 bases lying between them. In nucleotides, the CDR3 is TGTGCCAGCAGTTATCCCCAGGAATTCTCCTACAATGAGCAGTTCTTC. Protein: CASSYPQEFSYNEQFF.

The DNA for the CDR3 is TGTGCCAGCAGCGCCCAGACTAGCGGGAGAGGCACCGGGGAGCTGTTTTTT. Translated: CASSAQTSGRGTGELFF. The V and J genes are TRBV9 and TRBJ2-2; 12 nucleotides agree with TRBD2. CDR3 length: 17 residues. Germline V lookup: CDR1 SGDLS, CDR2 YYNGEE. With 3 bases clipped from V and 4 bases from J, the junction kept 7 bases outside the gene matches.

The V call is TRBV9, the J call TRBJ2-1, with 9 bases identical to TRBD2. This CDR3 is built from 17 residues. The germline V gene encodes CDR1 SGDLS and CDR2 YYNGEE. Trimming took 3 bases from V and 9 from J; bases not matched to a gene: 16. The CDR3 nucleotides are TGTGCCAGCAGCGCCCGTCCGACTAGCGGTGGTCTTGGTGAGCAGTTCTTC. This translates into CASSARPTSGGLGEQFF.

The chain couples TRBV5-4 to TRBJ2-1; TRBD2 matches 8 bases. Germline CDR1 and CDR2: SGHNT and YYREEE (reference sequence). Unmatched junction bases numbered 15, after V lost 4 bases and J lost 0 bases. The CDR3 is made up of 19 amino acids. CDR3 sequence (DNA): TGTGCCAGCAGCCCGAGGCGCGGCGGGGGGACCAGCTCCTACAATGAGCAGTTCTTC. Protein: CASSPRRGGGTSSYNEQFF. The variable domain in full, with the rest retrieved from reference TRBV5-4 and TRBJ2-1, is ETGVTQSPTHLIKTRGQQVTLRCSSQSGHNTVSWYQQALGQGPQFIFQYYREEENGRGNFPPRFSGLQFPNYSSELNVNALELDDSALYLCASSPRRGGGTSSYNEQFFGPGTRLTVL.

The chain joins TRBV5-4 to TRBJ2-2; D may correspond to TRBD1 or TRBD2 (7 bases each). Germline lookup yields CDR1 SGHNT and CDR2 YYREEE (reference sequence). Trimming stripped 5 bases from V and 10 bases from J, with 18 bases between. This CDR3 region has 14 residues. CDR3 DNA: TGTGCCAGCAGGCGAGGGGGCGGGAGCGAGGAGCTGTTTTTT. It yields the protein CASRRGGGSEELFF.

The sample holds one count of this clone. This chain links TRBV19 with TRBJ1-2; possibly TRBD1 for D (5 bases). The CDR3 length is 15 residues. Trimming left V 6 bases short and J 2 bases short, with 16 bases between. The V gene's germline CDR1 is LNHDA and CDR2 SQIVND (reference sequence). CDR3 coding DNA: TGTGCCAGTAGGCGAAGGGGTTCGGGGAACTATGGCTACACCTTC. Its translation: CASRRRGSGNYGYTF. The whole variable domain, filled in from reference TRBV19 and TRBJ1-2, reads DGGITQSPKYLFRKEGQNVTLSCEQNLNHDAMYWYRQDPGQGLRLIYYSQIVNDFQKGDIAEGYSVSREKKESFPLTVTSAQKNPTAFYLCASRRRGSGNYGYTFGSGTRLTVV.

The V and J genes are TRBV7-9 and TRBJ1-3; no clear D. CDR1 and CDR2 (germline): SEHNR, FQNEAQ (reference sequence). Trimming left V 0 bases short and J 4 bases short, with 10 bases between. This CDR3 region has 15 residues. In nucleotides, the CDR3 is TGTGCCAGCAGCTTAGCCCCTTTAGTGGGAAACACCATATATTTT. Its protein product is CASSLAPLVGNTIYF.

V and J are TRBV7-2 and TRBJ2-3, with 7 bases fitting TRBD1. J was trimmed by 0 bases and V by 1 base; bases with no gene match: 7. Germline V lookup: CDR1 SGHTA, CDR2 FQGNSA. The CDR3 is 17 residues long. CDR3 amino acids: CASSLGRVRGSTDTQYF. DNA of the CDR3: TGTGCCAGCAGCTTAGGTAGGGTCAGGGGGAGCACAGATACGCAGTATTTT.

The chain joins TRBV29-1 to TRBJ1-1; D may be TRBD1 (5 bases). The CDR3 length is 14 residues. V was pared by 5 bases and J by 1 base, with 14 bases between. Germline V gives CDR1 SQVTM, CDR2 ANQGSEA. The CDR3 loop is CSVKQAPGNTEAFF. The CDR3 region has the DNA TGCAGCGTTAAACAGGCCCCGGGGAACACTGAAGCTTTCTTT.

The genes are TRBV5-1 and TRBJ2-5; weak D call: TRBD2 (6 bases). The CDR3 contains 15 residues. Germline V gene data show CDR1 as SGHRS and CDR2 as YFSETQ. V was pared by 5 bases and J by 5 bases, with 19 bases between. The CDR3: CASSSGVGVQETQYF. DNA of the CDR3: TGCGCCAGCAGTTCGGGGGTAGGAGTCCAGGAGACCCAGTACTTC.

The chain links TRBV11-2 to TRBJ1-2, with 10 bases that match TRBD1. From germline, CDR1 is SGHAT and CDR2 FQNNGV. V shed 5 bases, J shed 6 bases, and the junction held 9 bases outside the gene matches. The CDR3 contains 15 residues. CDR3 amino acids: CASSPDRGKWDGYTF. CDR3 in DNA: TGTGCCAGCAGCCCGGACAGGGGGAAATGGGATGGCTACACCTTC. Looking up the rest from reference TRBV11-2 and TRBJ1-2 gives the full variable domain: EAGVAQSPRYKIIEKRQSVAFWCNPISGHATLYWYQQILGQGPKLLIQFQNNGVVDDSQLPKDRFSAERLKGVDSTLKIQPAKLEDSAVYLCASSPDRGKWDGYTFGSGTRLTVV.

The chain couples TRBV5-1 to TRBJ2-3; 10 bases are shared with TRBD1. Germline CDR1 SGHRS, CDR2 YFSETQ. J gave up 3 bases and V 2 bases, and 6 bases lay outside the gene matches. CDR3 length: 16 residues. The CDR3 sequence is CASSLAGTGETDTQYF. In DNA, the CDR3 is TGCGCCAGCAGCTTAGCCGGGACAGGGGAAACAGATACGCAGTATTTT.

The chain is built from TRBV28 and TRBJ1-5, with 7 bases identical to TRBD1. This CDR3 spans 15 amino acids. V gave up 5 bases and J gave up 2 bases; unmatched junction bases: 6. Germline loops: CDR1 MDHEN, CDR2 SYDVKM. The CDR3 reads CASSPAGQGNQPQHF. CDR3 in DNA: TGTGCCAGCAGTCCGGCTGGACAGGGCAATCAGCCCCAGCATTTT. Based on the CDR3 plus reference TRBV28 and TRBJ1-5, the full variable domain is DVKVTQSSRYLVKRTGEKVFLECVQDMDHENMFWYRQDPGLGLRLIYFSYDVKMKEKGDIPEGYSVSREKKERFSLILESASTNQTSMYLCASSPAGQGNQPQHFGDGTRLSIL.

The chain couples TRBV6-1 to TRBJ1-3; 7 bases align to TRBD1. The CDR3 is 15 residues long. V shed 6 bases and J 4 bases; nucleotides not matched to a gene: 9. Germline V gene sequence: CDR1 MNHNS, CDR2 SASEGT. CDR3 loop: CASRLPRDSGNTIYF. The CDR3 DNA follows: TGTGCCAGCAGACTCCCCCGGGACAGCGGAAACACCATATATTTT.

The table lists this clone with a count of one. J is TRBJ2-2 and V is TRBV7-3, with D possibly being TRBD1 (5 bases). The CDR3 sequence is 14 residues long. Germline V gene sequence: CDR1 SGHTA, CDR2 FQGTGA. Trimming removed 3 bases from V and 4 bases from J, with 9 bases in between. In nucleotides, the CDR3 is TGTGCCAGCAGCTTTGACAGCGTCACCGGGGAGCTGTTTTTT. Protein sequence: CASSFDSVTGELFF.

V usage is TRBV5-1 and J usage is TRBJ2-4, with unresolved D. This CDR3 is 16 amino acids long. Germline CDR1 and CDR2: SGHRS and YFSETQ. Trimming took off 0 bases at V and 2 bases at J, with 12 bases between the two ends. The DNA of the CDR3 is TGCGCCAGCAGCTTGGACCCCGCTACTACCAAAAACATTCAGTACTTC. This encodes CASSLDPATTKNIQYF.

The V gene is TRBV30, the J gene TRBJ2-3; D not certain. The CDR3 runs to 15 residues. V dropped 0 bases and J dropped 0 bases, with 10 bases sitting between them. The germline V gene encodes CDR1 GTSNPN and CDR2 SVGIG (reference sequence). The DNA of the CDR3 is TGTGCCTGGAGTGTCGGGTACCCTAGCACAGATACGCAGTATTTT. Protein: CAWSVGYPSTDTQYF.

The V gene is TRBV4-2, the J gene TRBJ2-3; a weak D match, TRBD2 (6 bases). The CDR3 loop spans 16 amino acids. V was shortened by 4 bases and J by 3 bases, with 17 bases between the two germline ends. Germline V gene sequence: CDR1 LGHNA, CDR2 YNFKEQ. CDR3 DNA sequence: TGTGCCAGCAGCCCGGGGGTTGGCGGGACGACAGATACGCAGTATTTT. Its protein is CASSPGVGGTTDTQYF.

The CDR3 nucleotides read TGTGCCAGCAGCGTCAGCTTAGCGGGAGGTAACACCGGGGAGCTGTTTTTT. Its protein is CASSVSLAGGNTGELFF. The chain carries TRBV9 and TRBJ2-2, with 10 bases matching TRBD2. V was pared by 2 bases and J by 2 bases, with 6 bases of the junction left unmatched. Germline V CDR1 and CDR2: SGDLS, YYNGEE. The CDR3 sequence is 17 residues long.